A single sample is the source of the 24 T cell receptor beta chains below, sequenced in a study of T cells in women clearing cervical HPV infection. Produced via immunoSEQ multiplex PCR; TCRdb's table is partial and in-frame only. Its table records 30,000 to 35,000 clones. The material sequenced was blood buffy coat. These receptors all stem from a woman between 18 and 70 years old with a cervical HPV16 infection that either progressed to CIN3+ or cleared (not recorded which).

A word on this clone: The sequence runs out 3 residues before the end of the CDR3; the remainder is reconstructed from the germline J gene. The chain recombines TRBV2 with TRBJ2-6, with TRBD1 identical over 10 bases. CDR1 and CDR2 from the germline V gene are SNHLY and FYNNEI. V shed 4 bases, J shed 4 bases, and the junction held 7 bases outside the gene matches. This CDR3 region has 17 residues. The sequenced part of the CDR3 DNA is TGTGCCAGCAGTGCAACCGGGACAGGGGCCGGGGCCAACGTC. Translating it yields CASSATGTGAGANV. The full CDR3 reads CASSATGTGAGANVLTF.

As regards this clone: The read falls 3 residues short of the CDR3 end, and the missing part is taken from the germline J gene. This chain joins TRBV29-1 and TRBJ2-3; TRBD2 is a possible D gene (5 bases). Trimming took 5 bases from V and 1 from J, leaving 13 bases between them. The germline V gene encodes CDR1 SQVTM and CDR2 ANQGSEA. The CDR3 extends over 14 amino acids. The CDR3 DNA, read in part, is TGCAGCGTTCTCTTAGCGAAAGGCACAGATACG. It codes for CSVLLAKGTDT. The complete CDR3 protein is CSVLLAKGTDTQYF.

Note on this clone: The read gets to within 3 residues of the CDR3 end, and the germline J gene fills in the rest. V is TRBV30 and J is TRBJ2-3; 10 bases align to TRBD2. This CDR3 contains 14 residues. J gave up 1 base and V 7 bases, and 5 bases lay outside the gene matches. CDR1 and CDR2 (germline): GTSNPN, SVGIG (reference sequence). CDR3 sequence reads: CAFSLAGGTDTQYF. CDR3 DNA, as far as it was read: TGTGCCTTTTCTCTAGCGGGGGGCACAGATACG.

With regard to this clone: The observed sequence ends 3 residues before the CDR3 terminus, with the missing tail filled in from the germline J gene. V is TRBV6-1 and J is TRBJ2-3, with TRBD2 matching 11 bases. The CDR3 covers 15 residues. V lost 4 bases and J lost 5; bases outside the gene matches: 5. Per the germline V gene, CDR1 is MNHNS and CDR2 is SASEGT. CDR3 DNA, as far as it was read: TGTGCCAGCAGTGCGTCTAGCGGGGGGAAAGATACG. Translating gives CASSASSGGKDT. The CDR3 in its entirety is CASSASSGGKDTQYF.

CDR3 protein: CASSLRTGGFDGYTF. CDR3 DNA, as far as it was read: TGCGCCAGCAGCTTGAGGACAGGGGGTTTTGATGGC. The rearrangement links TRBV5-1 to TRBJ1-2; 10 nucleotides align to TRBD1. With the read ending 3 residues before the CDR3 end, the germline J gene is used to fill in that end. The CDR3 runs 15 residues. V lost 1 base, J lost 6 bases, and 6 bases stayed unmatched. Germline V gene sequence: CDR1 SGHRS, CDR2 YFSETQ.

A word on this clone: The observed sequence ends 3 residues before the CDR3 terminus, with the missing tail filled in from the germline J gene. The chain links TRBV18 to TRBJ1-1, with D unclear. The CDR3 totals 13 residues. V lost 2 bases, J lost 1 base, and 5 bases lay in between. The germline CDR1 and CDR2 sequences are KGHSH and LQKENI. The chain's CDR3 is CASSPIRNTEAFF. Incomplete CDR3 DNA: TGTGCCAGCTCACCAATCCGGAACACTGAA.

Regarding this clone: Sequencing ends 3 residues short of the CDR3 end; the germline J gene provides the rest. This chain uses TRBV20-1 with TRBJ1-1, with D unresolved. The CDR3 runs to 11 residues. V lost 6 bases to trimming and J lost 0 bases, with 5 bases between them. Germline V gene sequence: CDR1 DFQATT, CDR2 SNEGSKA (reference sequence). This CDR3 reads CSAPLNTEAFF. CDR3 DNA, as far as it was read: TGCAGTGCCCCCTTGAACACTGAA.

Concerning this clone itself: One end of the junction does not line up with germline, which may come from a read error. CDR3 amino acids: CASSPTTTGGDEQYF. CDR3 DNA (partial): TGCGCCAGCAGCCCCACGACGACAGGGGGGGACGAG. The rearrangement links TRBV4-2 to TRBJ2-7, with TRBD1 matching over 9 bases. The sequenced fragment ends 3 residues before the CDR3 boundary, so the rest is inferred from the germline J gene. The CDR3 spans 15 residues. Germline V CDR1 and CDR2: LGHNA, YNFKEQ.

CDR3 protein: CASSRNAGASTEAFF. Partial CDR3 DNA: TGTGCCAGCAGCAGAAACGCAGGGGCAAGCACTGAA. The chain employs TRBV7-3 and TRBJ1-1; maybe TRBD1 (6 bases). Read coverage stops 3 residues before the CDR3 terminus; the germline J gene supplies the remainder. The V gene's germline CDR1 is SGHTA and CDR2 FQGTGA. Trimming pared 5 bases from V and 4 bases from J, leaving 17 bases between. This CDR3 is 15 amino acids long.

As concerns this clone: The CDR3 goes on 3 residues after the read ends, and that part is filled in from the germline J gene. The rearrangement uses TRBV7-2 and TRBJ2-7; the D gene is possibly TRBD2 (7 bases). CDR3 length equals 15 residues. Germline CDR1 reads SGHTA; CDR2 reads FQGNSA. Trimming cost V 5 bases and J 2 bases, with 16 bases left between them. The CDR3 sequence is CASSPGGSQAYEQYF. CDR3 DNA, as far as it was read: TGTGCCAGCAGCCCGGGGGGCTCACAAGCCTACGAG.

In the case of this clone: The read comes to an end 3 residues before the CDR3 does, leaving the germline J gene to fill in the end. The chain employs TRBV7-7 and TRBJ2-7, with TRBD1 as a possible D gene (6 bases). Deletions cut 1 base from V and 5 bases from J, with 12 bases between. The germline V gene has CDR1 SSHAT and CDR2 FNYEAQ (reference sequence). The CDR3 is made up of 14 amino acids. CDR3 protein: CASSLGGGADEQYF. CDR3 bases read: TGTGCCAGCAGCTTAGGAGGGGGTGCAGACGAG.

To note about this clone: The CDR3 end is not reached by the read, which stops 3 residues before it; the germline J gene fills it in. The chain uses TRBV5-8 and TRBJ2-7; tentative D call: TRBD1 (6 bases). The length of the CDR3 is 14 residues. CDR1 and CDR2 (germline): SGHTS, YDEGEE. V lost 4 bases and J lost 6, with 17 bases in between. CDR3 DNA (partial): TGTGCCAGCAGCGTTGGGGGCCATCCCCCCGAG. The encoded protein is CASSVGGHPPE. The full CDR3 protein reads CASSVGGHPPEQYF.

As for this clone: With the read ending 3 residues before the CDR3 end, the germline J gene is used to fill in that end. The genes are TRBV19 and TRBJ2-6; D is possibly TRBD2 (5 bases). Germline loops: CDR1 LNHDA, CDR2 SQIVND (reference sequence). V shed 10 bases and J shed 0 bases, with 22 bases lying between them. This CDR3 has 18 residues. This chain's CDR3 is CATGRGVGKHSGANVLTF. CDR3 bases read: TGTGCCACCGGTCGGGGAGTCGGGAAGCACTCTGGGGCCAACGTC.

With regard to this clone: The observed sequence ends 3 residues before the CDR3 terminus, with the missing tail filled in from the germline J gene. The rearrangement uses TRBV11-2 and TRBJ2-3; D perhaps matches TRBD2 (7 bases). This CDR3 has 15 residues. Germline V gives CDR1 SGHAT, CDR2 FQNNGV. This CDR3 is CASSPPRGAQETQYF. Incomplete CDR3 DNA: TGTGCCAGCAGCCCCCCACGGGGGGCTCAAGAGACG.

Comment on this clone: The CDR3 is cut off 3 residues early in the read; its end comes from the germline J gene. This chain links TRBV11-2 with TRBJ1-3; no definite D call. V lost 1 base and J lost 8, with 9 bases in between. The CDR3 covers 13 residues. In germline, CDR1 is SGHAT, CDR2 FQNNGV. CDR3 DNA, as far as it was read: TGTGCCAGCAGCTTAGGAGCTGGTGACACC. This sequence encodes CASSLGAGDT. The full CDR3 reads CASSLGAGDTIYF.

CDR3 DNA (partial): TGTGCCAGCAAACAGGGGGCAAATTCACCA. It codes for CASKQGANSP. In full, the CDR3 reads CASKQGANSPLFF. J is TRBJ1-4 and V is TRBV5-6, with 9 bases that match TRBD1. The read terminates 3 residues ahead of where the CDR3 ends, so the germline J gene completes it. Germline values: CDR1 SGHDT, CDR2 YYEEEE. The CDR3 sequence is 13 residues long.

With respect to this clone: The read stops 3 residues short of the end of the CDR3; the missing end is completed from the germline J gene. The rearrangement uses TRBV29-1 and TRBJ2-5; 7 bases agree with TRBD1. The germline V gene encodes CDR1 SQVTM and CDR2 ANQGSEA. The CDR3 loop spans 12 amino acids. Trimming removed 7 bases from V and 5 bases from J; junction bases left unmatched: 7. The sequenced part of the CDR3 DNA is TGCAGCGCCCTCAGGGGACAGGAGACC. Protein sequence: CSALRGQET. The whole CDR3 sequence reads CSALRGQETQYF.

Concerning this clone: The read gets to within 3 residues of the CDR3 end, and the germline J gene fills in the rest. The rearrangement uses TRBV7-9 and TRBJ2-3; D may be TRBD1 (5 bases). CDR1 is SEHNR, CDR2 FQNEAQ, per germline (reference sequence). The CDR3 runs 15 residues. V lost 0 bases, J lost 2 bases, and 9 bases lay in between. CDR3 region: CASSLAQGITDTQYF. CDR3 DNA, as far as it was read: TGTGCCAGCAGCTTAGCTCAGGGAATCACAGATACG.

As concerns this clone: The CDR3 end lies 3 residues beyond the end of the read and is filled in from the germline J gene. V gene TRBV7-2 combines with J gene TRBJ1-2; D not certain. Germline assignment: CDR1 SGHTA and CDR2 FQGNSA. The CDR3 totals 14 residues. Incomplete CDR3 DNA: TGTGCCAGCAGCCCCGCCCTAGCCAAAAACATC. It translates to CASSPALAKNI. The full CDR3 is CASSPALAKNIYTF.

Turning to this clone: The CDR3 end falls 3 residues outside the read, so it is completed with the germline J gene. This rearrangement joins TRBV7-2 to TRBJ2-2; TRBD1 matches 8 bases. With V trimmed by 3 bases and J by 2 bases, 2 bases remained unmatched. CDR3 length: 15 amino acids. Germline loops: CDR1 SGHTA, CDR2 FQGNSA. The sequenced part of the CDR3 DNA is TGTGCCAGCAGCTTCAGGGGGCCAAACACCGGGGAG. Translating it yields CASSFRGPNTGE. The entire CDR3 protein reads CASSFRGPNTGELFF. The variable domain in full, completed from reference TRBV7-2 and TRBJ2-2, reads GAGVSQSPSNKVTEKGKDVELRCDPISGHTALYWYRQSLGQGLEFLIYFQGNSAPDKSGLPSDRFSAERTGGSVSTLTIQRTQQEDSAVYLCASSFRGPNTGELFFGEGSRLTVL.

The DNA read from the CDR3 is TGTGCCAGCAGTGAAGCGCCGGGTTCCGGGGAG. It codes for CASSEAPGSGE. The whole CDR3 reads CASSEAPGSGELFF. The rearrangement links TRBV6-1 to TRBJ2-2; D call uncertain. The read terminates 3 residues ahead of where the CDR3 ends, so the germline J gene completes it. Trimming removed 0 bases at V and 6 bases at J, with 8 bases between. CDR1 is MNHNS and CDR2 is SASEGT in the germline V gene. This CDR3 contains 14 residues.

CDR3 in amino acids: CAISGTGVGANVLTF. Partial CDR3 DNA: TGTGCCATCAGTGGGACAGGGGTTGGGGCCAACGTC. The chain recombines TRBV10-3 with TRBJ2-6, with 9 bases identical to TRBD1. The CDR3 is cut off 3 residues early in the read; its end comes from the germline J gene. The CDR3 extends over 15 amino acids. V lost 4 bases, J lost 3 bases, and 1 base stayed unmatched. Germline assignment: CDR1 ENHRY and CDR2 SYGVKD.

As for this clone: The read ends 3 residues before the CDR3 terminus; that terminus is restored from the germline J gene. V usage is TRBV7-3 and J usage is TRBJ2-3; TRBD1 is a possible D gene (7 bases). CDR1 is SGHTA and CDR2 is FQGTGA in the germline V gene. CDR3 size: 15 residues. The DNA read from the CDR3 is TGTGCCAGCAGCCCCCCGCGGGACAGAAATCAGCCG. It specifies CASSPPRDRNQP. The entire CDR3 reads CASSPPRDRNQPQYF.

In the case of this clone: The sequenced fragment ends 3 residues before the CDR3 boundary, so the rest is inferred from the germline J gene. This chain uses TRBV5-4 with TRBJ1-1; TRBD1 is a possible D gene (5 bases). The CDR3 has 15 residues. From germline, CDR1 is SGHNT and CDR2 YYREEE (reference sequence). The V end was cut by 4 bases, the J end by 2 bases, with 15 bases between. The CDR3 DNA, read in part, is TGTGCCAGCAGCCCTAGGCAGGGAATAAACACTGAA. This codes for CASSPRQGINTE. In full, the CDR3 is CASSPRQGINTEAFF.